This TCR beta chain comes out of a study of blood T cell repertoires in COVID-19. Overall study context: Whether acute or convalescent, the COVID-19 samples came from the United States, Italy and Spain. Sources were T cells, B-cell-depleted T cells, or PBMCs; the material itself was cDNA or gDNA.

In germline, CDR1 is MGHRA, CDR2 YSYEKL. CDR3 length: 15 residues. Between the trimmed V and J ends, which lost 4 bases and 4 bases, there was a span of 16 bases. This clone was found once. Per the study methods: Reference gene primers were amplified, and this amplification served to estimate nucleated cell counts. Profiled with immunoSEQ multiplex PCR; TCRdb holds only in-frame clones, not every one. Clone size and the V and J calls come from that table; the DNA yielded D and trimming. The sample lists under 200,000 clones; more than 70% were seen once. The chain carries TRBV4-1 and TRBJ1-1, with D perhaps matching TRBD1 (6 bases). The sequenced sample was peripheral blood. The clonotype comes from a man between 18 and 29 years old with active or convalescent COVID-19. Here the CDR3 reads CASSPGQEDFTEAFF. The CDR3 nucleotides read TGCGCCAGCAGCCCGGGACAAGAGGATTTCACTGAAGCTTTCTTT.